A single sample gave rise to the 31 T cell receptor beta chains below, sequenced in a study of blood T cell repertoires in COVID-19. Clones were sequenced by immunoSEQ multiplex PCR, and TCRdb holds only the in-frame ones, with some missing. The sample has tens of thousands of clones; over 75% are singletons. The sample was peripheral blood. All receptors come from a woman older than 75 with COVID-19, enrolled during active disease.

CDR3 region: CASSPGTGESYEQYF. In nucleotides, the CDR3 is TGCGCCAGCAGCCCAGGGACAGGGGAAAGTTACGAGCAGTACTTC. This chain uses TRBV4-3 with TRBJ2-7; TRBD1 aligns across 10 bases. The J segment lost 4 bases and the V segment lost 4 bases, leaving 7 bases of the junction unmatched. Germline V lookup: CDR1 LGHNA, CDR2 YSLEER. The CDR3 sequence is 15 residues long.

J is TRBJ1-4 and V is TRBV3-1 (or the pseudogene TRBV3-2), with D maybe TRBD1 (5 bases). The CDR3 has 16 residues. The germline gives CDR1 LGHDT, CDR2 YNNKEL (reference sequence). Trimming pared 4 bases from V and 8 bases from J, leaving 20 bases between. For the CDR3, the DNA is TGTGCCAGCAGCCCACAAGTAATAGGGGCGGGAGAAAAACTGTTTTTT. The encoded protein is CASSPQVIGAGEKLFF.

Comment on this clone: Other nucleotide sequences from this sample produce the same CDR3. The genes are TRBV5-1 and TRBJ2-1; D possibly corresponds to TRBD1 (5 bases). V was clipped by 0 bases and J by 4 bases, with 5 bases between them. This CDR3 has 13 residues. Looked up from germline, CDR1 is SGHRS and CDR2 is YFSETQ. Here the CDR3 reads CASSLGQYNEQFF. DNA of the CDR3: TGCGCCAGCAGCTTGGGACAGTACAATGAGCAGTTCTTC.

At least ten counts were recorded for this clone. The J gene is TRBJ2-3, the V gene TRBV19; possible D gene TRBD1, 5 bases. V lost 6 bases to trimming and J lost 0 bases, with 7 bases between them. The CDR3 spans 13 residues. CDR1 is LNHDA and CDR2 is SQIVND in the germline V gene (reference sequence). The CDR3 loop reads CASRSGSTDTQYF. CDR3 coding DNA: TGTGCCAGTAGATCAGGGAGCACAGATACGCAGTATTTT.

The rearrangement joins TRBV4-3 to TRBJ1-6; no definite D call. The CDR3 consists of 16 residues. Trimming shortened V by 4 bases and J by 0 bases, and 10 bases separated the two germline ends. Germline V gene lookup returns CDR1 LGHNA and CDR2 YSLEER. DNA of the CDR3: TGCGCCAGCAGCCCGGAGTCGAGCTCCTATAATTCACCCCTCCACTTT. This encodes CASSPESSSYNSPLHF.

V is TRBV3-1 (or the pseudogene TRBV3-2) and J is TRBJ1-5, with D unclear. This CDR3 is built from 14 residues. Germline-derived CDR1 and CDR2 are LGHDT and YNNKEL (reference sequence). Trimming removed 6 bases from V and 2 bases from J, with 11 bases in between. The CDR3 here is CASSLICGNQPQHF. The DNA for the CDR3 is TGTGCCAGCAGTCTGATCTGCGGCAATCAGCCCCAGCATTTT.

This clone was found once. The chain recombines TRBV5-4 with TRBJ1-1; D not certain. Germline V gene sequence: CDR1 SGHNT, CDR2 YYREEE (reference sequence). CDR3 length equals 15 residues. Trimming took 2 bases from V and 2 from J, leaving 13 bases between them. As DNA, the CDR3 is TGTGCCAGCAGCTTAAGGGAGCAACTTAACACTGAAGCTTTCTTT. It is translated as CASSLREQLNTEAFF.

The V and J genes are TRBV27 and TRBJ2-3; 13 nucleotides line up with TRBD2. Germline CDR1 MNHEY, CDR2 SMNVEV (reference sequence). This CDR3 spans 17 amino acids. The trim removed 1 base at V and 0 bases at J, leaving 1 base unmatched. CDR3 amino acids: CASSLWGLAGSTDTQYF. The CDR3 coding sequence is TGTGCCAGCAGTTTATGGGGACTAGCGGGAAGCACAGATACGCAGTATTTT.

V is TRBV28 and J is TRBJ1-5; 9 bases are shared with TRBD1. V was pared by 3 bases and J by 6 bases, with 9 bases of the junction left unmatched. Germline lookup yields CDR1 MDHEN and CDR2 SYDVKM. This CDR3 is 16 amino acids long. CDR3 protein: CASSFATGGRTQPQHF. As DNA, the CDR3 is TGTGCCAGCAGTTTTGCGACAGGGGGTAGGACTCAGCCCCAGCATTTT.

V and J are TRBV19 and TRBJ1-4, with D possibly matching TRBD1 (5 bases). CDR1 and CDR2 from the germline V gene are LNHDA and SQIVND (reference sequence). V was clipped by 5 bases and J by 4 bases, with 11 bases between them. There are 14 residues in the CDR3. CDR3 nucleotide sequence: TGTGCCAGTAGTCGACAGATCTTTAATGAAAAACTGTTTTTT. Amino acid sequence: CASSRQIFNEKLFF.

The J gene is TRBJ1-3, the V gene TRBV6-6; 7 positions agree with TRBD1. In germline, CDR1 is MNHNY, CDR2 SVGAGI (reference sequence). This CDR3 is built from 14 residues. The ends lost 6 bases at V and 4 bases at J; junction bases unmatched: 6. The chain's CDR3 is CASRHTGVGNTIYF. The CDR3 DNA is TGTGCCAGCAGACACACAGGGGTGGGAAACACCATATATTTT.

This clone was observed a single time. One end of the junction does not line up with germline, which may come from a read error. The chain combines TRBV12-5 with TRBJ2-3; 13 positions match TRBD2. The CDR3 totals 12 residues. CDR1 and CDR2 (germline): LGHNT, FRNRAP. CDR3 amino acids: CASGSGLAGLNF. As DNA, the CDR3 is TGTGCTAGTGGCTCGGGACTAGCGGGACTTAATTTT.

CDR3 bases: TGTGCCAGCACCCCAGGATGGCGGGGCGCGACCGGGGAGCTGTTTTTT. Translation gives CASTPGWRGATGELFF. The chain carries TRBV9 and TRBJ2-2; TRBD2 might be the D (6 bases). The germline CDR1 and CDR2 sequences are SGDLS and YYNGEE. Between the trimmed V and J ends, which lost 6 bases and 5 bases, there was a span of 20 bases. The CDR3 has 16 amino acids.

The chain uses TRBV18 and TRBJ1-6; 7 bases are a match to TRBD1. Germline loops: CDR1 KGHSH, CDR2 LQKENI. The CDR3 is 15 residues long. V lost 4 bases and J lost 6; bases outside the gene matches: 6. In nucleotides, the CDR3 is TGTGCCAGCTCACTATCGACAGGGATTAATTCACCCCTCCACTTT. It encodes CASSLSTGINSPLHF. The whole variable domain, filled in from reference TRBV18 and TRBJ1-6, reads NAGVMQNPRHLVRRRGQEARLRCSPMKGHSHVYWYRQLPEEGLKFMVYLQKENIIDESGMPKERFSAEFPKEGPSILRIQQVVRGDSAAYFCASSLSTGINSPLHFGNGTRLTVT.

V gene TRBV2 combines with J gene TRBJ1-1; the D is unclear. The germline CDR1 and CDR2 sequences are SNHLY and FYNNEI. Trimming removed 9 bases from V and 8 bases from J, with 10 bases in between. The CDR3 length is 10 residues. The CDR3 spells CARSLLEAFF. The CDR3 bases are TGTGCCAGGAGCCTGCTCGAAGCTTTCTTT.

The chain couples TRBV5-6 to TRBJ2-7; TRBD1 matches at 10 bases. V was clipped by 6 bases and J by 1 base; unmatched bases: 4. The CDR3 spans 14 residues. Germline V lookup: CDR1 SGHDT, CDR2 YYEEEE. The CDR3 sequence is CASTRDRGSYEQYF. CDR3 sequence (DNA): TGTGCCAGCACCAGGGACAGGGGTTCCTACGAGCAGTACTTC.

The genes are TRBV19 and TRBJ2-1, with a weak D call TRBD2 (6 bases). V was trimmed by 3 bases and J by 2 bases, leaving 14 bases between them. Per the germline V gene, CDR1 is LNHDA and CDR2 is SQIVND (reference sequence). The CDR3 extends over 16 amino acids. CDR3 sequence: CASSMGGMIPYNEQFF. The DNA of the CDR3 is TGTGCCAGTAGTATGGGCGGGATGATTCCCTACAATGAGCAGTTCTTC.

This rearrangement joins TRBV3-1 (or the pseudogene TRBV3-2) to TRBJ1-1, with TRBD1 matching 10 bases. The CDR3 loop spans 14 amino acids. Germline CDR1 LGHDT, CDR2 YNNKEL (reference sequence). Trimming removed 4 bases from V and 6 bases from J; junction bases left unmatched: 5. The CDR3 DNA follows: TGTGCCAGCAGCCGGGACAGGGGCAGGCCTGAAGCTTTCTTT. It yields the protein CASSRDRGRPEAFF.

In DNA form, the CDR3 reads TGTGCCAGCAGCTTCTTCGGCTCCTACAATGAGCAGTTCTTC. It specifies CASSFFGSYNEQFF. This sequence joins TRBV5-6 and TRBJ2-1; D is unresolved. With 2 bases removed from V and 0 bases from J, the gap between germline ends came to 6 bases. The CDR3 totals 14 residues. Germline values: CDR1 SGHDT, CDR2 YYEEEE. The full variable domain, its missing parts supplied by reference TRBV5-6 and TRBJ2-1, is DAGVTQSPTHLIKTRGQQVTLRCSPKSGHDTVSWYQQALGQGPQFIFQYYEEEERQRGNFPDRFSGHQFPNYSSELNVNALLLGDSALYLCASSFFGSYNEQFFGPGTRLTVL.

The chain recombines TRBV5-4 with TRBJ2-1; no reliable D call. Trimming took 4 bases from V and 0 from J, leaving 8 bases between them. Germline V gene data show CDR1 as SGHNT and CDR2 as YYREEE (reference sequence). This CDR3 spans 14 amino acids. The CDR3 DNA is TGTGCCAGCAGCCCGGAGATCTCCTACAATGAGCAGTTCTTC. Translated, it gives CASSPEISYNEQFF.

The rearrangement uses TRBV7-2 and TRBJ1-2; 9 bases align to TRBD1. Germline lookup yields CDR1 SGHTA and CDR2 FQGNSA. After removal of 5 bases from V and 2 bases from J, the junction contained 3 bases not matched to a gene. The CDR3 runs 14 residues. CDR3 bases: TGTGCCAGCAGCGATACAGGGGGCAACTATGGCTACACCTTC. Encoded protein: CASSDTGGNYGYTF.

V usage is TRBV5-3 and J usage is TRBJ1-2; D call uncertain. TRBV5-3 is noted as an ORF with a role that remains uncertain. The CDR3 totals 15 residues. V lost 8 bases to trimming and J lost 1 base, with 18 bases between them. CDR3 coding DNA: TGTGCCAGGACACGAATAACGACGGTTAACTATGGCTACACCTTC. Its protein is CARTRITTVNYGYTF.

The V and J genes are TRBV2 and TRBJ2-3; 11 positions match TRBD1. CDR3 length equals 16 residues. Germline values: CDR1 SNHLY, CDR2 FYNNEI. The J segment lost 3 bases and the V segment lost 5 bases, leaving 7 bases of the junction unmatched. CDR3 nucleotide sequence: TGTGCCAGCAGTTCCTGGGACAGGGGGAGGACAGATACGCAGTATTTT. This gives the protein CASSSWDRGRTDTQYF.

This clone was observed a single time. The rearrangement joins TRBV27 to TRBJ2-7, with 7 bases lining up with TRBD2. Unmatched junction bases numbered 11, after V lost 6 bases and J lost 0 bases. CDR1 MNHEY and CDR2 SMNVEV come from the germline V gene (reference sequence). The CDR3 covers 16 residues. The CDR3 DNA sequence: TGTGCCAGCAGCCCCCTGCGCGGGAGCCTCTCCTACGAGCAGTACTTC. This codes for CASSPLRGSLSYEQYF.

This chain's CDR3 is CASSVVASGSDEQFF. The DNA for the CDR3 is TGTGCCAGCAGCGTAGTGGCTAGCGGGAGCGATGAGCAGTTCTTC. V usage is TRBV9 and J usage is TRBJ2-1; 10 positions agree with TRBD2. Trimming cost V 0 bases and J 8 bases; bases outside gene matches: 5. Looked up from germline, CDR1 is SGDLS and CDR2 is YYNGEE. The CDR3 is made up of 15 amino acids.

The chain joins TRBV19 to TRBJ1-2; weak D call: TRBD1 (5 bases). This CDR3 region has 17 residues. CDR1 and CDR2 (germline): LNHDA, SQIVND (reference sequence). Trimming took off 5 bases at V and 1 base at J, with 20 bases between the two ends. The CDR3 DNA follows: TGTGCCAGTAGTCCCCTTTATGGACAAGCATATAACTATGGCTACACCTTC. Its translation: CASSPLYGQAYNYGYTF.

This chain uses TRBV15 with TRBJ1-5, with no clear D. V lost 1 base and J lost 6, with 13 bases in between. This CDR3 comprises 15 residues. Germline CDR1 is LNHNV and CDR2 is YYDKDF (reference sequence). The CDR3 DNA reads as TGTGCCACCAGCAGAGGGAGGGAGTGGGGTCAGCCCCAGCATTTT. The encoded protein is CATSRGREWGQPQHF. Full variable domain (rest looked up from reference TRBV15 and TRBJ1-5): DAMVIQNPRYQVTQFGKPVTLSCSQTLNHNVMYWYQQKSSQAPKLLFHYYDKDFNNEADTPDNFQSRRPNTSFCFLDIRSPGLGDTAMYLCATSRGREWGQPQHFGDGTRLSIL.

This clone was counted between two and nine times. V and J are TRBV7-9 and TRBJ1-2; D remains unclear. The CDR3 loop spans 13 amino acids. V dropped 1 base and J dropped 2 bases, with 5 bases sitting between them. Germline assignment: CDR1 SEHNR and CDR2 FQNEAQ (reference sequence). CDR3 DNA: TGTGCCAGCAGCTTAGGTCCAAACTATGGCTACACCTTC. This translates into CASSLGPNYGYTF.

The V call is TRBV7-3, the J call TRBJ2-2; D may be TRBD2 (6 bases). The length of the CDR3 is 16 residues. The germline V gene encodes CDR1 SGHTA and CDR2 FQGTGA. V was cut by 3 bases and J by 0 bases, with 11 bases left in between. CDR3 bases: TGTGCCAGCAGCTTCGGGGGATCATCGAACACCGGGGAGCTGTTTTTT. The encoded protein is CASSFGGSSNTGELFF. The full variable domain, rest sourced from reference TRBV7-3 and TRBJ2-2, is GAGVSQTPSNKVTEKGKYVELRCDPISGHTALYWYRQSLGQGPEFLIYFQGTGAADDSGLPNDRFFAVRPEGSVSTLKIQRTERGDSAVYLCASSFGGSSNTGELFFGEGSRLTVL.

For the CDR3, the DNA is TGTGCCAGCAGCCGTTGGACTAGCTTGTACCAAGAGACCCAGTACTTC. The encoded protein is CASSRWTSLYQETQYF. The chain carries TRBV11-2 and TRBJ2-5, with TRBD2 matching over 8 bases. Trimming removed 5 bases from V and 0 bases from J; junction bases left unmatched: 8. This CDR3 region has 16 residues. CDR1 and CDR2 from the germline V gene are SGHAT and FQNNGV.

The chain has TRBV3-1 (or the pseudogene TRBV3-2) and TRBJ1-2, with a weak D call TRBD1 (6 bases). This CDR3 has 15 amino acids. The V end lost 0 bases, the J end lost 4 bases, and 12 bases lay between the germline ends. Germline V gene sequence: CDR1 LGHDT, CDR2 YNNKEL (reference sequence). The CDR3 spells CASSQDSWTVYGYTF. CDR3 nucleotides: TGTGCCAGCAGCCAAGATAGCTGGACAGTCTATGGCTACACCTTC.